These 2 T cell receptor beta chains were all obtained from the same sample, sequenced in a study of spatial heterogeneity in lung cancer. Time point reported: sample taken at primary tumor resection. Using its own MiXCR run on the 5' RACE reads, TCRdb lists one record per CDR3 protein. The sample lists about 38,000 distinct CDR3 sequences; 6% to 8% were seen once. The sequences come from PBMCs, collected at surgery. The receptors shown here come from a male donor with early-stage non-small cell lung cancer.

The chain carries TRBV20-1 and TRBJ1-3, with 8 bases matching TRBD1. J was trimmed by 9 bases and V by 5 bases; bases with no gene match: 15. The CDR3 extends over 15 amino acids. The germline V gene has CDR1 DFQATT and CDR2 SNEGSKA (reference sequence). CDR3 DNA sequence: TGCAGTGCTCGACGGACAGGGTCTGAGGGAGGCACCATATATTTT. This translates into CSARRTGSEGGTIYF.

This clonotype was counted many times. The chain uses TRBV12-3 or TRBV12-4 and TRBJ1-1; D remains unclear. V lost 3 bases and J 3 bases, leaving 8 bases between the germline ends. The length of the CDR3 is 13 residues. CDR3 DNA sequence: TGTGCCAGCAGTTTGGTGGAGGACACTGAAGCTTTCTTT. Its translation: CASSLVEDTEAFF.